This TCR beta chain was identified during a study of blood T cell repertoires in COVID-19. Study as a whole: In each case, the material was cDNA or gDNA derived from T cells, B-cell-depleted T cells, or PBMCs.

Unmatched junction bases numbered 9, after V lost 6 bases and J lost 5 bases. Germline assignment: CDR1 LNHNV and CDR2 YYDKDF (reference sequence). The CDR3 spans 16 residues. Original methodology: Reference gene primer amplification gave nucleated cell count estimates. Assay used: immunoSEQ multiplex PCR; TCRdb lists only in-frame clones, some missing. V, J and clone size reflect that table, while D and trimming were determined from the DNA. Found here are roughly 200,000 clones, approximately 86% of them singletons; the top ten hold about 3.8%. The sequencing input was PBMCs or T cells enriched from blood (not recorded which). The V and J genes are TRBV15 and TRBJ2-2; the match to TRBD2 covers 10 bases. This clonotype was sampled from a woman between 40 and 55 years old with acute COVID-19. The CDR3 sequence is CATRRAGGPRTGELFF. The CDR3 DNA is TGTGCCACCAGACGAGCGGGAGGGCCAAGGACCGGGGAGCTGTTTTTT.